This record covers a single TCR beta chain. Its target is not known. The same CDR3 is also encoded by other DNA sequences in this sample. The sample originates from a study of T cell responses to AZD1222 COVID-19 vaccine. Whole-study context: Pooled together were second doses at about 4 or about 12 weeks.

The CDR3 contains 11 residues. CDR1 SGHRS and CDR2 YFSETQ come from the germline V gene. Trimming removed 2 bases from V and 5 bases from J, with 4 bases in between. Only in-frame clones appear in the TCRdb table, and some are missing; sequencing was by immunoSEQ multiplex PCR. Of 150,000 to 200,000 clones in the sample, roughly 93% were seen once. Study conclusions and caveats: A mostly white British donor set with more females was recruited, and clonal diversity was possibly underestimated. At baseline, just a handful of AZD1222 recipients tested seropositive. Spike was spanned by vaccine-associated CD4 TCRs, which were dominant at 160-218 and 743-854.

The receptor was isolated from an adult in good health. The material sequenced was peripheral blood, taken on day 0 of AZD1222 vaccination. This rearrangement joins TRBV5-1 to TRBJ2-5, with D hard to call. The CDR3 region has the DNA TGCGCCAGCAGCTTTGACGAGACCCAGTACTTC. Translating gives CASSFDETQYF.